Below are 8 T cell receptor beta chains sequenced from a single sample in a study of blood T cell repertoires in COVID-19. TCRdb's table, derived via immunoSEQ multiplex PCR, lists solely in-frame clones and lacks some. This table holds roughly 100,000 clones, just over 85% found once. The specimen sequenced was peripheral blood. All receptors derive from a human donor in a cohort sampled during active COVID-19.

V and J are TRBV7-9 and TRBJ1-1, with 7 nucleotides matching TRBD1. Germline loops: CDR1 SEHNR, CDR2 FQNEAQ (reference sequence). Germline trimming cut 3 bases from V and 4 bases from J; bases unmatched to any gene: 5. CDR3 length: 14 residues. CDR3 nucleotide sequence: TGTGCCAGCAGCTTTTTTCAGGGGGGCACTGAAGCTTTCTTT. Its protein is CASSFFQGGTEAFF. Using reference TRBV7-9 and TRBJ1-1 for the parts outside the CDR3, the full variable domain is DTGVSQNPRHKITKRGQNVTFRCDPISEHNRLYWYRQTLGQGPEFLTYFQNEAQLEKSRLLSDRFSAERPKGSFSTLEIQRTEQGDSAMYLCASSFFQGGTEAFFGQGTRLTVV.

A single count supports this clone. For the CDR3, the DNA is TGCAGCGTCACCCGGACAGGGTTTGGAAACACCATATATTTT. Protein: CSVTRTGFGNTIYF. The rearrangement joins TRBV29-1 to TRBJ1-3; 8 bases are a match to TRBD1. This CDR3 contains 14 residues. Losses at the gene ends were 6 bases for V and 3 bases for J; bases not matched to a gene: 7. The V gene's germline CDR1 is SQVTM and CDR2 ANQGSEA.

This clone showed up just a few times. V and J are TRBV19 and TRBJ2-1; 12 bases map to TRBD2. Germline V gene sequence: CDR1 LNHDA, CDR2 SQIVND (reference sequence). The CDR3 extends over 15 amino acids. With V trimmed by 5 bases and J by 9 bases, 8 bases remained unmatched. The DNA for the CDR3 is TGTGCCAGTAGTCGAAGACTAGCGGGAGTGGGTGAGCAGTTCTTC. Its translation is CASSRRLAGVGEQFF.

In DNA, the CDR3 is TGTGCCAGCCGATCGAACAGGGAGCTTGAGACCCAGTACTTC. Protein product: CASRSNRELETQYF. The genes are TRBV7-8 and TRBJ2-5, with D tentatively TRBD1 (6 bases). Deletions cut 8 bases from V and 5 bases from J, with 18 bases between. This CDR3 region has 14 residues. Per the germline V gene, CDR1 is SGHVS and CDR2 is FQNEAQ.

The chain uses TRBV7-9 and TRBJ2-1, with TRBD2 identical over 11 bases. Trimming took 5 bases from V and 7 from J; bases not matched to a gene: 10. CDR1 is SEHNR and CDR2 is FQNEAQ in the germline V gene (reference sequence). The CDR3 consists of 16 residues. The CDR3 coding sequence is TGTGCCAGCAGCCTAACCATAGCGGGGGGGCTGAATGAGCAGTTCTTC. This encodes CASSLTIAGGLNEQFF.

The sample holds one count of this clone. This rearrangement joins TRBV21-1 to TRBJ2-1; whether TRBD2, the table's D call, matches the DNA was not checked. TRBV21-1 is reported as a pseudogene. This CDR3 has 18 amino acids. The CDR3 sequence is CARLTRSSGSTIYNEQFF. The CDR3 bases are TGTGCCAGGTTAACCAGATCTAGCGGGAGCACCATCTACAATGAGCAGTTCTTC.

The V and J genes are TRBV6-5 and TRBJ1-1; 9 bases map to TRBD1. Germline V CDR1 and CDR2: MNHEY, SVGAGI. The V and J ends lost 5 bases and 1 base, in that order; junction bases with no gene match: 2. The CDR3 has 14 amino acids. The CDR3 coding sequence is TGTGCCAGCAGTCGGACAGGGGAGAACACTGAAGCTTTCTTT. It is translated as CASSRTGENTEAFF.

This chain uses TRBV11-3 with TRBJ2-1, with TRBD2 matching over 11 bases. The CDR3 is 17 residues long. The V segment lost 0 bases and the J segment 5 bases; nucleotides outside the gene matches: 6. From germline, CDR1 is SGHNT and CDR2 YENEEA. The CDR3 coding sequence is TGTGCCAGCAGCTTAGATTGGACTAGCGGGCTAGACAATGAGCAGTTCTTC. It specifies CASSLDWTSGLDNEQFF.